Below, 23 T cell receptor beta chains from the same sample are listed, as sequenced in a study of T cell changes during pregnancy in multiple sclerosis. Generated by immunoSEQ multiplex PCR, the TCRdb table keeps only in-frame clones and is missing some. Counted here are some 120,000 clones, approximately 90% occurring once; the ten biggest clones make up about 1.6%. The specimen comprised peripheral blood, sampled in the third trimester of pregnancy. These receptors were collected from a female donor with multiple sclerosis, enrolled in a pregnancy study.

CDR3 amino acids: CASSANQGAYAEAFF. CDR3 DNA: TGTGCCAGCTCAGCCAACCAGGGGGCATACGCTGAAGCTTTCTTT. V gene TRBV18 combines with J gene TRBJ1-1, with TRBD1 matching over 8 bases. The J segment lost 6 bases and the V segment lost 5 bases, leaving 11 bases of the junction unmatched. Germline CDR1 reads KGHSH; CDR2 reads LQKENI. The CDR3 is made up of 15 amino acids.

About this clone itself: Its ends do not fully match the called genes, so a read error is possible. The V and J genes are TRBV5-8 and TRBJ2-7, with 9 bases lining up with TRBD1. There are 13 residues in the CDR3. Germline V lookup: CDR1 SGHTS, CDR2 YDEGEE. In DNA, the CDR3 is TGTGCCAGCAGCTTAAATGCCGGGACAGGGTATTTTTTC. Protein sequence: CASSLNAGTGYFF.

The V gene is TRBV6-5, the J gene TRBJ2-2, with a weak D call TRBD1 (6 bases). This CDR3 comprises 14 residues. Germline V lookup: CDR1 MNHEY, CDR2 SVGAGI. Trimming pared 5 bases from V and 4 bases from J, leaving 11 bases between. CDR3 DNA: TGTGCCAGCAGTCGAGGGACACCCACCGGGGAGCTGTTTTTT. The encoded protein is CASSRGTPTGELFF.

The V call is TRBV2, the J call TRBJ1-5; 7 nucleotides align to TRBD1. Germline assignment: CDR1 SNHLY and CDR2 FYNNEI. The CDR3 spans 12 residues. V lost 5 bases and J lost 6; bases outside the gene matches: 1. The CDR3 DNA reads as TGTGCCAGCAGTCCAGGGGGTCAGCCCCAGCATTTT. It is translated as CASSPGGQPQHF.

The chain has TRBV6-1 and TRBJ1-1; D perhaps matches TRBD1 (5 bases). The CDR3 is 16 residues long. Looked up from germline, CDR1 is MNHNS and CDR2 is SASEGT. V was shortened by 3 bases and J by 0 bases, with 14 bases between the two germline ends. The CDR3 protein is CASSDTTELMNTEAFF. CDR3 sequence (DNA): TGTGCCAGCAGTGATACGACAGAGCTCATGAACACTGAAGCTTTCTTT.

The chain recombines TRBV2 with TRBJ2-1, with 11 bases fitting TRBD2. The V gene's germline CDR1 is SNHLY and CDR2 FYNNEI. CDR3 size: 16 residues. V shed 7 bases and J 5 bases; nucleotides not matched to a gene: 10. CDR3 sequence reads: CASTRGLAGLNNEQFF. The CDR3 DNA reads TGTGCCAGCACCCGAGGACTAGCGGGCTTAAACAATGAGCAGTTCTTC.

The V call is TRBV6-5, the J call TRBJ1-1; D possibly corresponds to TRBD1 (5 bases). This CDR3 is 15 amino acids long. Trimming cost V 4 bases and J 5 bases, with 17 bases left between them. Germline V gives CDR1 MNHEY, CDR2 SVGAGI. The DNA of the CDR3 is TGTGCCAGCAGTTCCTCGGACCTGGGGGGGACTGAAGCTTTCTTT. Its translation is CASSSSDLGGTEAFF.

The rearrangement links TRBV28 to TRBJ1-2; D not certain. V was cut by 3 bases and J by 8 bases, with 10 bases left in between. The germline V gene has CDR1 MDHEN and CDR2 SYDVKM. The CDR3 length is 12 residues. CDR3 nucleotides: TGTGCCAGCAGTTTTGGAGGGTTCGGCTACACCTTC. Its protein is CASSFGGFGYTF.

V usage is TRBV2 and J usage is TRBJ2-5; D is undetermined. Trimming removed 3 bases at V and 1 base at J, with 12 bases between. The V gene's germline CDR1 is SNHLY and CDR2 FYNNEI. This CDR3 region has 15 residues. CDR3 amino acids: CASSDPGRPQETQYF. The CDR3 coding sequence is TGTGCCAGCAGTGATCCGGGTCGACCCCAAGAGACCCAGTACTTC.

This chain uses TRBV30 with TRBJ1-2; D gene uncertain. V lost 5 bases to trimming and J lost 3 bases, with 7 bases between them. The CDR3 consists of 11 residues. The germline V gene has CDR1 GTSNPN and CDR2 SVGIG (reference sequence). In nucleotides, the CDR3 is TGTGCCTGGGACACGTACTATGGCTACACCTTC. Translation: CAWDTYYGYTF.

The chain has TRBV30 and TRBJ2-2; TRBD2 aligns across 11 bases. J gave up 5 bases and V 0 bases, and 5 bases lay outside the gene matches. This CDR3 contains 16 residues. Germline values: CDR1 GTSNPN, CDR2 SVGIG (reference sequence). The CDR3 here is CAWSVLAGEETGELFF. CDR3 coding DNA: TGTGCCTGGAGTGTACTAGCGGGAGAGGAGACCGGGGAGCTGTTTTTT.

This chain joins TRBV4-1 and TRBJ2-6; the D gene is possibly TRBD1 (6 bases). The CDR3 is made up of 15 amino acids. Trimming stripped 4 bases from V and 2 bases from J, with 9 bases between. CDR1 is MGHRA, CDR2 YSYEKL, per germline. This chain's CDR3 is CASSLGGTGANVLTF. DNA for the CDR3: TGCGCCAGCAGCCTAGGGGGTACTGGGGCCAACGTCCTGACTTTC.

V usage is TRBV7-9 and J usage is TRBJ2-1; a weak D match, TRBD2 (5 bases). The CDR3 runs to 15 residues. CDR1 and CDR2 (germline): SEHNR, FQNEAQ (reference sequence). Trimming took off 4 bases at V and 3 bases at J, with 13 bases between the two ends. The CDR3 loop is CASSSQRTLYNEQFF. The CDR3 DNA reads as TGTGCCAGCAGCTCCCAGCGGACCCTCTACAATGAGCAGTTCTTC.

This chain's CDR3 is CASSYFRQGPNTEAFF. CDR3 DNA sequence: TGTGCCAGCAGCTACTTTCGACAGGGACCGAACACTGAAGCTTTCTTT. The chain uses TRBV7-8 and TRBJ1-1, with TRBD1 identical over 7 bases. The germline gives CDR1 SGHVS, CDR2 FQNEAQ. The CDR3 consists of 16 residues. Trimming cost V 4 bases and J 1 base; bases outside gene matches: 9.

The chain carries TRBV2 and TRBJ1-4; 8 bases align to TRBD1. CDR1 is SNHLY and CDR2 is FYNNEI in the germline V gene. Trimming took 7 bases from V and 3 from J; bases not matched to a gene: 7. The CDR3 runs to 15 residues. CDR3: CASTPRTGSNEKLFF. CDR3 nucleotides: TGTGCCAGCACTCCAAGGACAGGGTCTAATGAAAAACTGTTTTTT.

This chain uses TRBV6-1 with TRBJ1-5; D unclear. The CDR3 extends over 11 amino acids. CDR1 and CDR2 from the germline V gene are MNHNS and SASEGT. The V end lost 4 bases, the J end lost 9 bases, and 7 bases lay between the germline ends. The CDR3 DNA follows: TGTGCCAGCAGTGTTCTTTTGCCCCAGCATTTT. It is translated as CASSVLLPQHF.

This rearrangement joins TRBV30 to TRBJ2-7; tentatively, D is TRBD1 (6 bases). Trimming took off 7 bases at V and 3 bases at J, with 25 bases between the two ends. The CDR3 runs to 16 residues. Germline V CDR1 and CDR2: GTSNPN, SVGIG (reference sequence). The CDR3 sequence: CASTGSLRGDIYEQYF. The CDR3 nucleotides read TGTGCCTCCACCGGGTCTCTCAGAGGGGACATCTACGAGCAGTACTTC.

The chain uses TRBV27 and TRBJ2-6; tentatively, D is TRBD1 (5 bases). CDR1 is MNHEY, CDR2 SMNVEV, per germline (reference sequence). Trimming cost V 3 bases and J 2 bases, with 17 bases left between them. CDR3 length: 18 residues. The CDR3 DNA is TGTGCCAGCAGTTTGCAGGGAATCGGGCATCCTGGGGCCAACGTCCTGACTTTC. Its protein product is CASSLQGIGHPGANVLTF. The full variable domain, rest sourced from reference TRBV27 and TRBJ2-6, is EAQVTQNPRYLITVTGKKLTVTCSQNMNHEYMSWYRQDPGLGLRQIYYSMNVEVTDKGDVPEGYKVSRKEKRNFPLILESPSPNQTSLYFCASSLQGIGHPGANVLTFGAGSRLTVL.

The chain combines TRBV28 with TRBJ2-1; TRBD1 agrees at 9 bases. V lost 6 bases and J lost 6; bases outside the gene matches: 12. The CDR3 has 16 amino acids. CDR1 is MDHEN, CDR2 SYDVKM, per germline. CDR3 loop: CASRETIGQGPNEQFF. CDR3 bases: TGTGCCAGCAGGGAGACGATCGGACAGGGGCCCAATGAGCAGTTCTTC.

The chain joins TRBV9 to TRBJ2-7; 8 bases line up with TRBD1. V was clipped by 0 bases and J by 3 bases; unmatched bases: 5. The germline V gene encodes CDR1 SGDLS and CDR2 YYNGEE. The CDR3 consists of 15 residues. The chain's CDR3 is CASSVGTGMGYEQYF. CDR3 sequence (DNA): TGTGCCAGCAGCGTAGGGACAGGGATGGGCTACGAGCAGTACTTC.

The J gene is TRBJ2-2, the V gene TRBV9, with a tentative D call TRBD1 (5 bases). The V gene lost 0 bases and the J gene lost 5 bases, with 14 bases spanning the gap. This CDR3 comprises 16 residues. Looked up from germline, CDR1 is SGDLS and CDR2 is YYNGEE. The CDR3 is CASSVATQEWTGELFF. The CDR3 coding sequence is TGTGCCAGCAGCGTAGCTACACAGGAGTGGACCGGGGAGCTGTTTTTT.

V usage is TRBV7-9 and J usage is TRBJ1-4, with D hard to call. Germline V gene data show CDR1 as SEHNR and CDR2 as FQNEAQ (reference sequence). This CDR3 is 13 amino acids long. Trimming stripped 6 bases from V and 6 bases from J, with 11 bases between. The CDR3 spells CASSPTVYEKLFF. The CDR3 DNA reads as TGTGCCAGCAGTCCAACAGTATATGAAAAACTGTTTTTT.

This chain uses TRBV5-1 with TRBJ1-2; possible D gene TRBD1, 6 bases. The CDR3 runs to 16 residues. Trimming removed 4 bases from V and 0 bases from J, with 16 bases in between. CDR1 SGHRS and CDR2 YFSETQ come from the germline V gene. CDR3 residues: CASSPDSLISNYGYTF. Here the CDR3 DNA reads TGCGCCAGCAGCCCGGACAGCCTGATATCTAACTATGGCTACACCTTC.